This record covers a single T cell receptor (beta chain). What this receptor recognizes is not known. No much larger clonotype is one base removed from it; base qualities were not supplied. The immunoSEQ Assay, a bias-controlled multiplex PCR, was used to amplify TCRbeta CDR3 regions from genomic DNA. Per the authors' processing: Nucleated cell counts per sample were estimated from amplification of reference gene primers within the assay. To quantify the absolute abundance of each unique TCRbeta CDR3 rearrangement, sequence reads were collapsed and filtered. Productive Simpson clonality was computed per sample as the square root of Simpson's diversity index over productive rearrangements. Not all clones reach the TCRdb copy of this immuneACCESS table, which keeps in-frame sequences only. Checked studies attribute under half of the gap to unresolved V genes and leave the rest unexplained. V and J calls and clone size are given by that table; D and trimming were obtained from the DNA. This sample lists 150,000 to 200,000 clones; 88% were detected once. The biggest ten clones account for about 8.4% of the sample.

These data originate in a study of blood T cell repertoires in COVID-19 (dated by TCRdb to 2020 to 2021). Turning to the overall study: Samples covering the acute and convalescent phases of COVID-19 were provided by collaborators in the United States, Italy and Spain. The material from the prospective study consisted of cDNA or gDNA derived from T cells, B-cell-depleted T cells, or PBMCs. A de-identified subject ID, COVID-19 status, age in years and sex were almost always included in the sample metadata. HLA class I and class II types, where available, came from metadata supplied by the sample provider rather than from assay-based typing. The samples were drawn from two sources: the first 160 participants of the ongoing ImmuneRACE study, and about 1,300 subjects contributed by 6 global collaborators. Subjects who had been exposed to COVID-19, were actively infected with it, or had recovered from it provided the deeply sampled blood TCRbeta repertoires that made up the dataset. The repertoires were released in a freely available public database intended as a resource for research on the immune response to SARS-CoV-2. Overall results and qualifications from the work: How much clinical and demographic metadata was included differed by source and by participant, and the metadata was provided uncurated.

Participants in the prospective study were enrolled through a virtual design, were aged roughly 18 to 90 years, and lived in approximately 24 United States geographic areas. In the prospective study, cohorts were assigned on the basis of participant-reported clinical history obtained from a screening survey and a study questionnaire. For ImmuneRACE Cohort 3, a participant was defined as recovered based on two consecutive negative NP/OP PCR tests, clearance by a healthcare professional, or resolution of symptoms. In the prospective study, whole blood, serum and a nasopharyngeal or oropharyngeal swab were collected from each participant by mobile phlebotomists. Over a roughly 2-month period, participants in the prospective study had the option of providing additional blood draws and questionnaires. Prospective study blood samples were shipped either frozen or at room temperature before DNA extraction.

Per the germline V gene, ENHRY is the CDR1 and SYGVKD is the CDR2. The CDR3 covers 13 residues, taking in both the cysteine and the phenylalanine. Only the CDR3 region is kept as DNA, spanning 39 bases read in frame from base 1. Compared with germline, V lacks 4 bases and J lacks 9 bases; bases without a gene match: 7. Sequencing was done on a sample of PBMCs or T cells enriched from blood (not recorded which). The chain is encoded by TRBV10-3 joined to TRBJ2-7; 9 nucleotides in the junction match TRBD1. The sequence derives from a young woman who had recovered from COVID-19. The DNA sequence is as follows: TGTGCCATCAGTGCCGACAGGGGGAGAGGGCAGTACTTC. The encoded protein is CAISADRGRGQYF.